Here is one T cell receptor beta chain with its context. The antigen remains undetermined. The naive gate required viable CD3+CD4+ or CD3+CD8+ cells with CCR7+CD45RA+CD45RO-CD95-CD27+CD28+ phenotype. On the day of bone marrow donation, the related graft donor provided peripheral blood. Sequenced by immunoSEQ multiplex PCR; TCRdb stores in-frame clones only, minus some. The sample lists about 32,000 clones, over 75% seen once, with around 0.1% in the top ten. This sample was taken from a study of T cells after posttransplantation cyclophosphamide. The CDR3 loop spans 14 amino acids. Trimming removed 1 base at V and 2 bases at J, with 9 bases between. The V gene's germline CDR1 is SGHDT and CDR2 YYEEEE. General observations from the study: Donor-recipient repertoire similarity was low at 1-2 months, rising over year one.

Sequenced: naive CD4+ T cells sorted from blood. This receptor was identified in a man aged 25-40 years in good health and a related stem cell transplant donor. The genes are TRBV5-6 and TRBJ1-2; TRBD1 might be the D (5 bases). The CDR3 region is CASSLRGRNYGYTF. The CDR3 nucleotides are TGTGCCAGCAGCTTGAGGGGAAGGAACTATGGCTACACCTTC.